Below are 21 T cell receptor beta chains sequenced from a single sample in a study of cytomegalovirus exposure and HLA in healthy donors (dated by TCRdb to 2017 to 2019). The library came from the immunoSEQ multiplex PCR assay. A mixture of 60 forward primers for TCR Vbeta segments and 13 reverse primers for TCR Jbeta segments was used in the multiplex PCR. As stored in TCRdb, this immuneACCESS dataset retains in-frame rearrangements with V and J assigned. A fraction of the clones does not appear; measured against another copy, unresolved V genes explain less than half of the discrepancy, and the remainder lacks a known reason. The sample includes 150,000 to 180,000 clones, with around 68% observed a single time. Around 2.3% of the sample goes to the ten largest clones. Sequencing input: PBMCs. The receptor source for this set is a man aged 30 to 45 in good health and CMV-seronegative.

The chain is built from TRBV27 and TRBJ1-1; D unresolved. The ends were cut back, 0 bases at V and 3 bases at J, with 11 bases in the middle. This CDR3 region has 15 residues. In germline, CDR1 is MNHEY, CDR2 SMNVEV (reference sequence). DNA for the CDR3: TGTGCCAGCAGTTTATCGGGGAGGTGGGACACTGAAGCTTTCTTT. Its translation: CASSLSGRWDTEAFF.

The chain couples TRBV5-1 to TRBJ1-1; TRBD1 matches at 7 bases. From germline, CDR1 is SGHRS and CDR2 YFSETQ. The CDR3 covers 14 residues. The V and J ends lost 3 bases and 1 base, in that order; junction bases with no gene match: 3. Here the CDR3 reads CASSSGQSNTEAFF. The CDR3, as DNA: TGCGCCAGCAGCTCGGGACAGTCGAACACTGAAGCTTTCTTT.

V gene TRBV9 combines with J gene TRBJ2-2; D unresolved. V was shortened by 0 bases and J by 3 bases, with 9 bases between the two germline ends. CDR1 is SGDLS and CDR2 is YYNGEE in the germline V gene. The CDR3 is 15 amino acids. The CDR3 reads CASSVDRDYTGELFF. CDR3 DNA: TGTGCCAGCAGCGTAGACAGAGATTACACCGGGGAGCTGTTTTTT.

The chain carries TRBV19 and TRBJ2-7; 8 bases match TRBD1. J was trimmed by 2 bases and V by 9 bases; bases with no gene match: 12. The CDR3 length is 15 residues. Germline values: CDR1 LNHDA, CDR2 SQIVND (reference sequence). CDR3 nucleotide sequence: TGTGCCAGCCGGGATCAAAACAGGGGGACCTACGAGCAGTACTTC. Translating gives CASRDQNRGTYEQYF.

The gene calls are TRBV7-9 and TRBJ2-1, with a possible D match to TRBD1 (6 bases). The CDR3 has 14 amino acids. CDR1 and CDR2 from the germline V gene are SEHNR and FQNEAQ (reference sequence). V was clipped by 5 bases and J by 4 bases, with 12 bases between them. The DNA of the CDR3 is TGTGCCAGCAGCCCCCCGGGACATTACAATGAGCAGTTCTTC. Translation gives CASSPPGHYNEQFF.

The chain joins TRBV9 to TRBJ2-6, with D unresolved. The germline CDR1 and CDR2 sequences are SGDLS and YYNGEE. The CDR3 covers 15 residues. Between the trimmed V and J ends, which lost 1 base and 0 bases, there was a span of 5 bases. The DNA of the CDR3 is TGTGCCAGCAGCGTATCGGGCTCTGGGGCCAACGTCCTGACTTTC. The encoded protein is CASSVSGSGANVLTF.

This clone was counted only a few times. At one boundary the junction diverges from the germline segment, which might be a read error. The chain carries TRBV30 and TRBJ1-6; 9 nucleotides agree with TRBD1. This CDR3 region has 15 residues. Germline assignment: CDR1 GTSNPN and CDR2 SVGIG (reference sequence). CDR3 sequence: CAWSVPGQGNAPLHF. In DNA, the CDR3 is TGTGCCTGGAGTGTACCGGGACAGGGTAATGCACCCCTCCACTTT.

The chain joins TRBV7-3 to TRBJ2-5, with 12 positions matching TRBD2. V gave up 7 bases and J gave up 4 bases; unmatched junction bases: 7. There are 15 residues in the CDR3. CDR1 is SGHTA, CDR2 FQGTGA, per germline. As DNA, the CDR3 is TGTGCCAGCACCCCTAGCGGGGGGGCCGGAGAGACCCAGTACTTC. It yields the protein CASTPSGGAGETQYF. The full variable domain, rest sourced from reference TRBV7-3 and TRBJ2-5, is GAGVSQTPSNKVTEKGKYVELRCDPISGHTALYWYRQSLGQGPEFLIYFQGTGAADDSGLPNDRFFAVRPEGSVSTLKIQRTERGDSAVYLCASTPSGGAGETQYFGPGTRLLVL.

The chain links TRBV9 to TRBJ1-3; D possibly corresponds to TRBD1 (5 bases). This CDR3 region has 16 residues. Germline CDR1 SGDLS, CDR2 YYNGEE. The V end was cut by 4 bases, the J end by 4 bases, with 18 bases between. The CDR3 DNA follows: TGTGCCAGCAGCCCCGACCCGGGGGGACGGGGAAACACCATATATTTT. Its protein product is CASSPDPGGRGNTIYF.

The rearrangement links TRBV27 to TRBJ2-7, with a weak D call TRBD1 (5 bases). The V end was cut by 3 bases, the J end by 2 bases, with 8 bases between. CDR1 MNHEY and CDR2 SMNVEV come from the germline V gene (reference sequence). This CDR3 is built from 13 residues. CDR3 sequence: CASSLAGTYEQYF. CDR3 nucleotide sequence: TGTGCCAGCAGTTTGGCAGGGACCTACGAGCAGTACTTC.

This clone appeared a single time. The chain uses TRBV9 and TRBJ1-2, with 9 bases lining up with TRBD1. This CDR3 spans 17 amino acids. The ends lost 3 bases at V and 3 bases at J; junction bases unmatched: 12. Germline V gene sequence: CDR1 SGDLS, CDR2 YYNGEE. CDR3 protein: CASSAEGDREPYYGYTF. The CDR3 bases are TGTGCCAGCAGCGCCGAGGGGGACAGGGAACCTTACTATGGCTACACCTTC.

The count of this clone is one. The chain carries TRBV10-3 and TRBJ1-1; weak D call: TRBD1 (5 bases). Per germline, CDR1 ENHRY and CDR2 SYGVKD. The CDR3 consists of 13 residues. V was pared by 4 bases and J by 11 bases, with 17 bases between. CDR3 in amino acids: CAISVAQTVGAFF. In DNA, the CDR3 is TGTGCCATCAGTGTGGCTCAGACAGTTGGGGCTTTCTTT.

J is TRBJ2-7 and V is TRBV18; D is perhaps TRBD1 (6 bases). V was trimmed by 5 bases and J by 3 bases, leaving 11 bases between them. Germline V gene data show CDR1 as KGHSH and CDR2 as LQKENI. There are 13 residues in the CDR3. CDR3 sequence reads: CASSAGTNYEQYF. In nucleotides, the CDR3 is TGTGCCAGCTCAGCCGGGACAAACTACGAGCAGTACTTC.

This rearrangement joins TRBV11-2 to TRBJ1-1; a weak D match, TRBD1 (6 bases). The CDR3 has 13 residues. V was cut by 3 bases and J by 5 bases, with 10 bases left in between. Germline loops: CDR1 SGHAT, CDR2 FQNNGV. Here the CDR3 reads CASSFTGRTEAFF. CDR3 DNA: TGTGCCAGCAGCTTTACAGGGCGAACTGAAGCTTTCTTT.

The chain is built from TRBV15 and TRBJ2-3; a possible D gene is TRBD2 (5 bases). V gave up 0 bases and J gave up 3 bases, with 10 bases separating them. Germline V gene data show CDR1 as LNHNV and CDR2 as YYDKDF (reference sequence). The CDR3 spans 15 residues. The CDR3 protein is CATSRETPGTDTQYF. The CDR3, as DNA: TGTGCCACCAGCAGAGAAACCCCGGGGACAGATACGCAGTATTTT.

This clone was seen a single time. The V gene is TRBV5-6, the J gene TRBJ1-5, with 7 bases aligning to TRBD1. Germline V gene lookup returns CDR1 SGHDT and CDR2 YYEEEE. With V trimmed by 4 bases and J by 2 bases, 9 bases remained unmatched. The CDR3 loop spans 16 amino acids. The CDR3 nucleotides read TGTGCCAGCAGCGTAACGACAGGGTATGGCAATCAGCCCCAGCATTTT. Protein sequence: CASSVTTGYGNQPQHF.

This clone occurred once. The chain carries TRBV7-9 and TRBJ1-4, with TRBD1 as a possible D gene (5 bases). Germline loops: CDR1 SEHNR, CDR2 FQNEAQ (reference sequence). This CDR3 has 15 residues. Deletions cut 1 base from V and 4 bases from J, with 10 bases between. In DNA, the CDR3 is TGTGCCAGCAGCTTAGGACAGTCGATTAATGAAAAACTGTTTTTT. Residues: CASSLGQSINEKLFF.

This clone was counted between two and nine times. The chain carries TRBV19 and TRBJ2-1, with D maybe TRBD1 (6 bases). The germline V gene encodes CDR1 LNHDA and CDR2 SQIVND (reference sequence). The length of the CDR3 is 15 residues. V dropped 4 bases and J dropped 1 base, with 11 bases sitting between them. The CDR3 DNA reads TGTGCCAGTAGTAAAACAGGGCAATCCTACAATGAGCAGTTCTTC. Its translation is CASSKTGQSYNEQFF.

This chain joins TRBV30 and TRBJ2-1; 8 bases are a match to TRBD1. Germline V lookup: CDR1 GTSNPN, CDR2 SVGIG (reference sequence). CDR3 length: 14 residues. Losses at the gene ends were 6 bases for V and 5 bases for J; bases not matched to a gene: 9. The CDR3 nucleotides are TGTGCCTGCGACGCCGGGACAGGCGACAATGAGCAGTTCTTC. This encodes CACDAGTGDNEQFF.

This clone came up once. The genes are TRBV28 and TRBJ2-5, with D possibly being TRBD2 (5 bases). The V gene's germline CDR1 is MDHEN and CDR2 SYDVKM. There are 12 residues in the CDR3. V was pared by 7 bases and J by 3 bases, with 9 bases between. The CDR3 loop reads CASIGVKETQYF. The CDR3 coding sequence is TGTGCCAGCATCGGGGTTAAAGAGACCCAGTACTTC. Full variable domain (rest looked up from reference TRBV28 and TRBJ2-5): DVKVTQSSRYLVKRTGEKVFLECVQDMDHENMFWYRQDPGLGLRLIYFSYDVKMKEKGDIPEGYSVSREKKERFSLILESASTNQTSMYLCASIGVKETQYFGPGTRLLVL.

The V and J genes are TRBV27 and TRBJ2-7; D might be TRBD2 (5 bases). Trimming stripped 6 bases from V and 3 bases from J, with 6 bases between. This CDR3 has 11 amino acids. CDR1 and CDR2 (germline): MNHEY, SMNVEV (reference sequence). The CDR3 spells CASRGGYEQYF. The CDR3 DNA reads TGTGCCAGCAGAGGAGGCTACGAGCAGTACTTC.